The entry that follows covers one T cell receptor beta chain sequence. This receptor's antigen is unknown. There are no base qualities to consult, and no much larger clone falls within one base. All donors were healthy Caucasians. The library was made by 5' RACE. TCRdb records Illumina HiSeq 2000 as the sequencer. Template switching introduced a universal primer binding site; the final cDNA contained a unique molecular identifier, enabling accurate counting of TCR cDNA molecules. Specific primers in the conserved constant-segment region were used to synthesize first-strand cDNA for the TCR alpha and beta chains. Each cDNA library was double barcoded, with a SMART-Mk sample barcode plus Illumina barcodes, to control for contamination. Two successive PCR steps introduced TruSeq adapter sequences along with Illumina sample barcodes. TCR alpha and beta cDNA libraries were sequenced on the Illumina HiSeq platform with custom primers. The study's own analysis went as follows. Raw reads were processed with MiGEC to extract unique molecular identifiers, and MiXCR was used to determine CDR3 positions. For each individual, recombination models were inferred using an EM algorithm with the repgenHMM and IGoR tools. The tcR package in R was used for shared clonotype analysis, with sharing normalized by the product of cloneset sizes. To study raw recombination without the effects of thymic and clonal selection, out-of-frame nonproductive sequences were analyzed. TCRdb reprocessing: public reads trimmed at Q25 with fastp, clones called with MiXCR, in-frame beta chains kept. Rows matching on CDR3 protein sequence are summarized as one entry with the most common DNA and genes. V and J calls and clone size were set by TCRdb, not the authors. The sample includes 1.5 million to 2 million distinct CDR3 sequences, with about 32% observed a single time. The top ten clones comprise 0.27% of the sample.

The CDR3 measures 14 amino acids from cysteine to phenylalanine. Just the 42-base CDR3 DNA is kept, in frame starting at base 1. V drops 2 bases and J drops 5 bases, leaving 10 bases in between. The data were taken from a study of identical twins listed by TCRdb under 2016. For the wider study: TCR alpha and beta repertoires from monozygotic twins, unrelated adults of various ages and cord blood were deep-sequenced to test whether fetal clonotypes persist. To rule out contamination, the twin experiments were replicated at different times with different library preparation protocols. Study-level results and caveats: Fewer insertions were carried by abundant cord blood beta clonotypes, a similar but weaker trend appeared in young adult naive repertoires, and no such trend appeared in memory repertoires. The excess sharing between twins in beta out-of-frame sequences was weaker because fewer shared sequences reduced the signal-to-noise ratio. Because the same donors could not be followed over many years, the conclusions relied on cross-sectional statistical analysis. Zero-insertion analyses could be partly confounded by invariant T cells such as MAIT and iNKT, though diverse VJ usage argued against such confounding for most clonotypes. Out-of-frame TCR alpha sequences shared between twins showed an excess of low generation-probability sequences compared with coincidental sharing between unrelated individuals. In monozygotic twins, out-of-frame TCR alpha sharing was systematically underestimated by recombination models, although the models agreed with sharing between unrelated individuals.

The specimen was cord blood. The source of this sequence is a newborn girl in good health. This chain is built from TRBV12-3 or TRBV12-4 and TRBJ1-5; the D region possibly corresponds to TRBD1 (5 bases align). The nucleotide sequence reads as follows: TGTGCCAGCAGTTTATTCAGGGACGATCAGCCCCAGCATTTT. Its translation reads: CASSLFRDDQPQHF.